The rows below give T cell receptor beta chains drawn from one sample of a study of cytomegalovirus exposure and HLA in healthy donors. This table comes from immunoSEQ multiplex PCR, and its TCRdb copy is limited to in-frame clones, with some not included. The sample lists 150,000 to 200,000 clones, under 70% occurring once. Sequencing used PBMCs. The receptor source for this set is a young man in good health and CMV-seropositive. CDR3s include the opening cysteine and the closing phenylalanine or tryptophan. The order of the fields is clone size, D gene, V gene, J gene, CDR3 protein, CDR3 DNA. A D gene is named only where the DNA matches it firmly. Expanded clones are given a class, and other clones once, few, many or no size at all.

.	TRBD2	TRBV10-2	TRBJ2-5	CASTGTSGRASETQYF	TGCGCCAGTACCGGGACTAGCGGGAGGGCCTCAGAGACCCAGTACTTC
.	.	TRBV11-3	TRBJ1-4	CASSLSALQGRNEKLFF	TGTGCCAGCAGCTTATCCGCTTTACAGGGAAGGAATGAAAAACTGTTTTTT
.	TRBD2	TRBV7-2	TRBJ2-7	CASSFGTSSTYEQYF	TGTGCCAGCAGCTTCGGGACTAGTAGTACCTACGAGCAGTACTTC
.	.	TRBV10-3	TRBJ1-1	CASSPGATEAFF	TGTGCGAGCAGCCCAGGGGCCACTGAAGCTTTCTTT
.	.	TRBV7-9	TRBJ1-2	CASSPGGGNYGYTF	TGTGCCAGCAGCCCGGGTGGGGGCAACTATGGCTACACCTTC
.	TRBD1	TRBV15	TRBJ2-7	CATSRESPGQYYEQYF	TGTGCCACCAGCAGAGAAAGCCCGGGACAGTACTACGAGCAGTACTTC
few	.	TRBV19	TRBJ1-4	CASSPRGGNEKLFF	TGTGCCAGTAGCCCTCGGGGAGGAAATGAAAAACTGTTTTTT
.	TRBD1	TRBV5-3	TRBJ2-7	CARSPDRDRVWNEQYF	TGTGCCAGAAGCCCAGACCGGGACAGGGTCTGGAACGAGCAGTACTTC
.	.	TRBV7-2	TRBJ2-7	CASSLAQYEQYF	TGTGCCAGCAGCTTAGCGCAGTACGAGCAGTACTTC
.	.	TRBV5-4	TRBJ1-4	CASSIPQGSNEKLFF	TGTGCCAGCAGCATTCCTCAGGGGTCTAATGAAAAACTGTTTTTT
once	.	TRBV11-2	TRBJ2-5	CASSPTGGETQYF	TGTGCCAGCAGCCCAACGGGCGGGGAAACCCAGTACTTC
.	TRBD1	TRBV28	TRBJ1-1	CASRPYGTAEAFF	TGTGCCAGCAGACCCTACGGGACAGCTGAAGCTTTCTTT
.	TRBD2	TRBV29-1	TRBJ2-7	CSVSPGLAGVGEQYF	TGCAGCGTCTCACCGGGACTAGCGGGAGTAGGCGAGCAGTACTTC